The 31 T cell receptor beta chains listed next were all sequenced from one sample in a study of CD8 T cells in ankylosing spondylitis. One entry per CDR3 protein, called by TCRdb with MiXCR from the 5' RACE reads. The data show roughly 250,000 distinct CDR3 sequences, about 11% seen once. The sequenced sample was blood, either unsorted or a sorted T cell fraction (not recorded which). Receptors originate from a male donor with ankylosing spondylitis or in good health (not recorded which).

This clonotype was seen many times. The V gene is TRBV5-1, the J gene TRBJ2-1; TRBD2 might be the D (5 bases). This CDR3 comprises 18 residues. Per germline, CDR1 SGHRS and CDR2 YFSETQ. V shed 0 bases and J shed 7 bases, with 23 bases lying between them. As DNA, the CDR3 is TGCGCCAGCAGCTTGGGGCTTCTGGACTTCGGACGTCGGAATGAGCAGTTCTTC. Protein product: CASSLGLLDFGRRNEQFF.

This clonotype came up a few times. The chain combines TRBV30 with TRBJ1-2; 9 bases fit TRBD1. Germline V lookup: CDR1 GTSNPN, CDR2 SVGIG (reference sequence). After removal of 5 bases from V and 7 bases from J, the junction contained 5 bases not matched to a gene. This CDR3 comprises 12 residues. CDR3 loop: CAWSGTGSGYTF. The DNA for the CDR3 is TGTGCCTGGTCCGGGACAGGGAGTGGCTACACCTTC. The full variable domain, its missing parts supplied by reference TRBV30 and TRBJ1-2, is SQTIHQWPATLVQPVGSPLSLECTVEGTSNPNLYWYRQAAGRGLQLLFYSVGIGQISSEVPQNLSASRPQDRQFILSSKKLLLSDSGFYLCAWSGTGSGYTFGSGTRLTVV.

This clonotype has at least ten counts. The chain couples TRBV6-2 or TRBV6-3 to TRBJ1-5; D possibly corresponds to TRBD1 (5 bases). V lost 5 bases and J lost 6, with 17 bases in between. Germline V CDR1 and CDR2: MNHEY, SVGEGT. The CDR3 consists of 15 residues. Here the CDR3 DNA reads TGTGCCAGCAGTGACTACGAGGGGCAGGTTCAGCCCCAGCATTTT. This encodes CASSDYEGQVQPQHF.

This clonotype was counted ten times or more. CDR3 bases: TGCGCCAGCAGCTACAGCGGGTCCGCGAACACCGGGGAGCTGTTTTTT. It specifies CASSYSGSANTGELFF. The chain is built from TRBV5-1 and TRBJ2-2; weak D call: TRBD2 (6 bases). V lost 3 bases and J 0 bases, leaving 12 bases between the germline ends. The CDR3 extends over 16 amino acids. Looked up from germline, CDR1 is SGHRS and CDR2 is YFSETQ.

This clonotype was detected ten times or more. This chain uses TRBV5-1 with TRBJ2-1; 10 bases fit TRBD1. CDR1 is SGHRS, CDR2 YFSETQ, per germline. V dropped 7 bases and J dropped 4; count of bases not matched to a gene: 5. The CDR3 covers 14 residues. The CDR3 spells CASRGTGDYNEQFF. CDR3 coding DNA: TGCGCCAGCCGGGGGACAGGGGATTACAATGAGCAGTTCTTC. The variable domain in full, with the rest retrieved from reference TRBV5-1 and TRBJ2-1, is KAGVTQTPRYLIKTRGQQVTLSCSPISGHRSVSWYQQTPGQGLQFLFEYFSETQRNKGNFPGRFSGRQFSNSRSEMNVSTLELGDSALYLCASRGTGDYNEQFFGPGTRLTVL.

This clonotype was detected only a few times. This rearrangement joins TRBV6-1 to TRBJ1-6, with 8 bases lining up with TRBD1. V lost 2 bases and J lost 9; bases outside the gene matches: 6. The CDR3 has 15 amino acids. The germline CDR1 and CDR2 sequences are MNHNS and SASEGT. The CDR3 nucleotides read TGTGCCAGCAGTGAATTGACAGGGGAAAGTTCACCCCTCCACTTT. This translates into CASSELTGESSPLHF.

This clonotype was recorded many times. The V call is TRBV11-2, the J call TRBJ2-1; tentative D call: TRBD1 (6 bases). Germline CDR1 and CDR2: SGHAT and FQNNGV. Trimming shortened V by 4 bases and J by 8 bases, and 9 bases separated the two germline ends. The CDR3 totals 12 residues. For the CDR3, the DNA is TGTGCCAGCAGCTGGGGACACCATGAGCAGTTCTTC. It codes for CASSWGHHEQFF.

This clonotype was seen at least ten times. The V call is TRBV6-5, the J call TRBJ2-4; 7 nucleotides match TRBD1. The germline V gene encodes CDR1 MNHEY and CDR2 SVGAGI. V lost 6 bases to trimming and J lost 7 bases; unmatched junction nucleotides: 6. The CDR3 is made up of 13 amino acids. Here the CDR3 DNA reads TGTGCCAGCAGGTACAGGGGTGGGAACATTCAGTACTTC. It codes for CASRYRGGNIQYF.

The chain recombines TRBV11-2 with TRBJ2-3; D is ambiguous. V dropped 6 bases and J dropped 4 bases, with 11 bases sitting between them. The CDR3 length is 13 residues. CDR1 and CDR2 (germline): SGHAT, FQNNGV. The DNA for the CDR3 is TGTGCCAGCAGTTTCTACTTAGCAGATACGCAGTATTTT. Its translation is CASSFYLADTQYF.

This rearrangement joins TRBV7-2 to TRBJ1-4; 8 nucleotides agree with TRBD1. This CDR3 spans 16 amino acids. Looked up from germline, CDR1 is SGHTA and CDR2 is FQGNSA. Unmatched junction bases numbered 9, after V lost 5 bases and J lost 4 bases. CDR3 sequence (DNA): TGTGCCAGCAGCACCCAGGGGGCCAGCTATAATGAAAAACTGTTTTTT. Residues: CASSTQGASYNEKLFF.

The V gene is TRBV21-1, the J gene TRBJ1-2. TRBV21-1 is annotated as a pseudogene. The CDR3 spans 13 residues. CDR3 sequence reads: CASSNGEIYGYTF. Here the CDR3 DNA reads TGTGCCAGCAGCAACGGAGAGATCTATGGCTACACCTTC.

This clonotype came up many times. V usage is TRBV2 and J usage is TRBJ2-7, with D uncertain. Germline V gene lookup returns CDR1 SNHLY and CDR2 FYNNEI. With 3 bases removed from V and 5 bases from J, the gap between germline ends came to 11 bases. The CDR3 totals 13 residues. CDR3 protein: CASSDVTPNEQYF. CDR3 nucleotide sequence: TGTGCCAGCAGTGACGTAACCCCTAACGAGCAGTACTTC.

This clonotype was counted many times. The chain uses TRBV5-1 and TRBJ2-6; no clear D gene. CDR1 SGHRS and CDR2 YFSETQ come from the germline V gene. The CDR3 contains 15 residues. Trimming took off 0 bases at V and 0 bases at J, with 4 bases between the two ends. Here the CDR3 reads CASSLANSGANVLTF. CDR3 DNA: TGCGCCAGCAGCTTGGCTAACTCTGGGGCCAACGTCCTGACTTTC.

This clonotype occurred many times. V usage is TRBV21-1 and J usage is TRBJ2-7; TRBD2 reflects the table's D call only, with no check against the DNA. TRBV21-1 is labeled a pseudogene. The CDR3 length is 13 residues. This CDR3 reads CSPMGGRIYEQYF. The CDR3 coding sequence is TGTTCTCCTATGGGAGGGAGAATCTACGAGCAGTACTTC.

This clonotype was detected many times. The CDR3 loop is CACRDRGKEKLFF. The CDR3 nucleotides are TGTGCCTGCCGGGACAGGGGGAAGGAAAAACTGTTTTTT. The V and J genes are TRBV30 and TRBJ1-4; 11 nucleotides align to TRBD1. Looked up from germline, CDR1 is GTSNPN and CDR2 is SVGIG (reference sequence). V was clipped by 6 bases and J by 8 bases; unmatched bases: 5. The CDR3 spans 13 residues.

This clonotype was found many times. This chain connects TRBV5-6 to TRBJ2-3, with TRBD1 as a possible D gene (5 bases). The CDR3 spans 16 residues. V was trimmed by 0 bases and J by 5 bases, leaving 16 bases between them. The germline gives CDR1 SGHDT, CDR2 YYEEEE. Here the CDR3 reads CASSLEKGSLEDTQYF. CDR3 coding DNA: TGTGCCAGCAGCTTGGAAAAGGGGTCCCTCGAAGATACGCAGTATTTT.

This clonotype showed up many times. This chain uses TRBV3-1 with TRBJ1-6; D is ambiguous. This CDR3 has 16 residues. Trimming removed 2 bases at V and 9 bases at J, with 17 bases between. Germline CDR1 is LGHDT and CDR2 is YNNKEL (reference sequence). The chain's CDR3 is CASSQSFRGDRSPLHF. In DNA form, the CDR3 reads TGTGCCAGCAGCCAAAGTTTCAGAGGTGATCGTTCACCCCTCCACTTT.

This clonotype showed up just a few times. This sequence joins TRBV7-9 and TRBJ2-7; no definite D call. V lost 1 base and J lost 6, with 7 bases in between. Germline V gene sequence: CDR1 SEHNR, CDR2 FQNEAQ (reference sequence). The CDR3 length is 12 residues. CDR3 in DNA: TGTGCCAGCAGCTTAGGGACGGCCGAGCAGTACTTC. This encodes CASSLGTAEQYF.

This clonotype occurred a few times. The CDR3 reads CASTETSGIQYF. DNA for the CDR3: TGTGCCAGCACCGAAACCAGCGGCATTCAGTACTTC. The chain employs TRBV11-2 and TRBJ2-4, with D perhaps TRBD2 (5 bases). Germline V CDR1 and CDR2: SGHAT, FQNNGV. V was trimmed by 7 bases and J by 9 bases, leaving 13 bases between them. This CDR3 is built from 12 residues. The full variable domain, in which reference TRBV11-2 and TRBJ2-4 provide the parts outside the CDR3, is EAGVAQSPRYKIIEKRQSVAFWCNPISGHATLYWYQQILGQGPKLLIQFQNNGVVDDSQLPKDRFSAERLKGVDSTLKIQPAKLEDSAVYLCASTETSGIQYFGAGTRLSVL.

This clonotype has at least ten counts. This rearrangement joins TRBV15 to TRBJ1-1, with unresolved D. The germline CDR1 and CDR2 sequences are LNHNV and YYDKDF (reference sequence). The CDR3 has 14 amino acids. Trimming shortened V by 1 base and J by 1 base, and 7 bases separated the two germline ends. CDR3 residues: CATSRAFSNTEAFF. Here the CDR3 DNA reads TGTGCCACCAGCAGAGCGTTTTCGAACACTGAAGCTTTCTTT.

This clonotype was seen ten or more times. CDR3 nucleotides: TGCGCCAGCAGTGATGACGGTCGCTCCTACGAGCAGTACTTC. Amino acids: CASSDDGRSYEQYF. V usage is TRBV10-1 and J usage is TRBJ2-7; D gene ambiguous. Germline V gene data show CDR1 as WNHNN and CDR2 as SYGVQD (reference sequence). The V and J ends lost 3 bases and 0 bases respectively, with 9 bases between them. The CDR3 runs to 14 residues.

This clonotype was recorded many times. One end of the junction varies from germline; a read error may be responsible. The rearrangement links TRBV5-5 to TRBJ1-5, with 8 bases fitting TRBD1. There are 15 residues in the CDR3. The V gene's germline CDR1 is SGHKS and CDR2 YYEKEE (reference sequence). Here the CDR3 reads CASSLFSGGNLPQHF. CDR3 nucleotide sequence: TGTGCCAGCAGCTTGTTTTCAGGGGGCAATCTGCCCCAGCATTTT.

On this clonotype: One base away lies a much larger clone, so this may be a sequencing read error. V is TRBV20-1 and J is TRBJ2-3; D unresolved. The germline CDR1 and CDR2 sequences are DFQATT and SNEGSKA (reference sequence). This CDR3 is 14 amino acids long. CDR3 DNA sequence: TGCAGTGTCCAGGAGCCGAGATCCACAGCTACGCAGTATTTT. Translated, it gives CSVQEPRSTATQYF.

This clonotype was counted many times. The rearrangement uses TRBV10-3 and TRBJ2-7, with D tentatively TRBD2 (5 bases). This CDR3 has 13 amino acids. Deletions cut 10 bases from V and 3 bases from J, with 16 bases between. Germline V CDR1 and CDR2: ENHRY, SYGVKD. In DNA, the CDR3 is TGTGCCACCATAAGCGGTGTGGACTACGAGCAGTACTTC. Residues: CATISGVDYEQYF.

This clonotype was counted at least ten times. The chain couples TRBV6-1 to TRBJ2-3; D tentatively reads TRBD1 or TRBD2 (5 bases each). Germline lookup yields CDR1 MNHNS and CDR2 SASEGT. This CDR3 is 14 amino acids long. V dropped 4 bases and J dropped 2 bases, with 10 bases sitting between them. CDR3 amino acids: CASSGRGDTDTQYF. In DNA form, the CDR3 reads TGTGCCAGCAGTGGCCGGGGCGACACAGATACGCAGTATTTT.

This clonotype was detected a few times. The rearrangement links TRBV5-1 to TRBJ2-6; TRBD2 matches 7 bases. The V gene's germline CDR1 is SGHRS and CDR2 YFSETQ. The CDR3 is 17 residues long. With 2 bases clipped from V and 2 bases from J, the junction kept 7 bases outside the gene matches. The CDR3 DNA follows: TGCGCCAGCAGCTTAACCGGTGGGGGGGCTGGGGCCAACGTCCTGACTTTC. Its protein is CASSLTGGGAGANVLTF.

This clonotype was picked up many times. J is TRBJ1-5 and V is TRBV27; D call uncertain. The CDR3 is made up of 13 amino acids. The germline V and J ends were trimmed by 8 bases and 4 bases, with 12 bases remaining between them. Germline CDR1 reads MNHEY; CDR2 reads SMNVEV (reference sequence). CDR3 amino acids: CASAQFRNQPQHF. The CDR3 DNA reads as TGTGCCAGCGCTCAATTCAGAAATCAGCCCCAGCATTTT.

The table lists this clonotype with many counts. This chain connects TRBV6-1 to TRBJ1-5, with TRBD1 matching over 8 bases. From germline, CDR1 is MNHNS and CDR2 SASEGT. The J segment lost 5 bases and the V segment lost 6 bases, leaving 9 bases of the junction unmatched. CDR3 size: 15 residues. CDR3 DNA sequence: TGTGCCAGCAGACGCGGGACAGGCTCCCATCAGCCCCAGCATTTT. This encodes CASRRGTGSHQPQHF.

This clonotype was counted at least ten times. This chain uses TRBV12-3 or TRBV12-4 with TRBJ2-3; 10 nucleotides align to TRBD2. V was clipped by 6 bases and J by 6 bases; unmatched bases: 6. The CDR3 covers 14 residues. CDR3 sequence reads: CASSLAGVEDTQYF. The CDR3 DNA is TGTGCCAGCAGCCTAGCGGGAGTCGAGGATACGCAGTATTTT.

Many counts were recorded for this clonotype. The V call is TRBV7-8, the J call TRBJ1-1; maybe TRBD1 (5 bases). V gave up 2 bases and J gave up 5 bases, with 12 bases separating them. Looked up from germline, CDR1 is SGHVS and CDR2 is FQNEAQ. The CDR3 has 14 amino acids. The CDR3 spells CASSLTSRGTEAFF. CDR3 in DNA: TGTGCCAGCAGCTTAACTTCCCGGGGGACTGAAGCTTTCTTT. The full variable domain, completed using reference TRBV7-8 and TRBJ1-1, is GAGVSQSPRYKVAKRGQDVALRCDPISGHVSLFWYQQALGQGPEFLTYFQNEAQLDKSGLPSDRFFAERPEGSVSTLKIQRTQQEDSAVYLCASSLTSRGTEAFFGQGTRLTVV.

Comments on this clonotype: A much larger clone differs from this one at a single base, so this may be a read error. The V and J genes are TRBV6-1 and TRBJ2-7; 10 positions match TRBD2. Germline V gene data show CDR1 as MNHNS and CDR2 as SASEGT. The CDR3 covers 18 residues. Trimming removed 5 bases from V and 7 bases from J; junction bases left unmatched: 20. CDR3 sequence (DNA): TGTGCCAGCAGTCCGGCACAGGGAAACGAAGCGGGAGGGCGGGAGCAGTACTTC. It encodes CASSPAQGNEAGGREQYF.